This T cell receptor (beta chain) was profiled in a study of T cells in localized non-small cell lung cancer. The study's findings and limits: The study detected a median roughly 61 of the top 100 tumor clones in adjacent lung.

The CDR3 sequence is 13 residues long. CDR1 SEHNR and CDR2 FQNEAQ come from the germline V gene (reference sequence). The V end lost 7 bases, the J end lost 10 bases, and 19 bases lay between the germline ends. Some clones are missing from TCRdb's copy, which holds only in-frame ones; the method was immunoSEQ multiplex PCR. The sample shows around 78,000 clones, 88% of them seen only once. Of note for this clone: What it binds is not known.

The source was peripheral blood, collected before any cancer treatment. The sequence came from a woman aged 35 to 75 with stage I squamous cell lung carcinoma. The chain employs TRBV7-9 and TRBJ1-2; possibly TRBD1 for D (5 bases). The CDR3 DNA reads TGTGCCAGCACCCAGGACACTACACGCGACTACACCTTC. It codes for CASTQDTTRDYTF.